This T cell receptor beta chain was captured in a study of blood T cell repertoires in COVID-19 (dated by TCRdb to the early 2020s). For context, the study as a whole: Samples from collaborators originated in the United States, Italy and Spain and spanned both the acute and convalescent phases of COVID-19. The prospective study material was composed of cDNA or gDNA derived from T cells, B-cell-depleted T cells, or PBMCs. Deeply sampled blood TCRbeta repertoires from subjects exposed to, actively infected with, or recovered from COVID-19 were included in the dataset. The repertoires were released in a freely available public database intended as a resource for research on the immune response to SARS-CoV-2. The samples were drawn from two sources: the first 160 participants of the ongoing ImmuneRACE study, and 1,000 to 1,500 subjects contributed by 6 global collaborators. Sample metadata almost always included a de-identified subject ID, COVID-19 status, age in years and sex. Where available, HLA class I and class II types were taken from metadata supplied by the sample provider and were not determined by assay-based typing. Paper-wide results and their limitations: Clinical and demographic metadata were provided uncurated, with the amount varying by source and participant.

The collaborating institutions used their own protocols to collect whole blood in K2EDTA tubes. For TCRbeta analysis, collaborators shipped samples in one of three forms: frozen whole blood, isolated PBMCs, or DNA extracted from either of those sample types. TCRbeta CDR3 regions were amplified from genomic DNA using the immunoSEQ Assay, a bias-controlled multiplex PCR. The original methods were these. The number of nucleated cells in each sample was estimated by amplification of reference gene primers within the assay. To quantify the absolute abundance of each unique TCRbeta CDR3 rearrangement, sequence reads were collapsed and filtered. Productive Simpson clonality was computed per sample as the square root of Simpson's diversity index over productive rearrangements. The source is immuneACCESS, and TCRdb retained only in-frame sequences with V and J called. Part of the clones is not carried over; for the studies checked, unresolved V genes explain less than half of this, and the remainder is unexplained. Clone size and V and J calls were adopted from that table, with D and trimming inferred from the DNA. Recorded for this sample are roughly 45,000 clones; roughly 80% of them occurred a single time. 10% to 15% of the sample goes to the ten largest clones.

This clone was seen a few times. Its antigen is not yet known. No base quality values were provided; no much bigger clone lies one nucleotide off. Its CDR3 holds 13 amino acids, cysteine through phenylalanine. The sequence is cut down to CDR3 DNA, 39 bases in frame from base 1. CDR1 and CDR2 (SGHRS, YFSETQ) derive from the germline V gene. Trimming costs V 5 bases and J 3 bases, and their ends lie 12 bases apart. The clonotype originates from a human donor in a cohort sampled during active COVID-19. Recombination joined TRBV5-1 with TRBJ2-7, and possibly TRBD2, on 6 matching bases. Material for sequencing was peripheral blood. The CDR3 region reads CASSEEGIYEQYF. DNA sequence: TGCGCCAGCAGTGAGGAGGGTATCTACGAGCAGTACTTC. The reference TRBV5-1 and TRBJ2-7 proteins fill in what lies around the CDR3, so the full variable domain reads KAGVTQTPRYLIKTRGQQVTLSCSPISGHRSVSWYQQTPGQGLQFLFEYFSETQRNKGNFPGRFSGRQFSNSRSEMNVSTLELGDSALYLCASSEEGIYEQYFGPGTRLTVT.